Listed here are 26 T cell receptor beta chains from one sample, sequenced in a study of cytomegalovirus exposure and HLA in healthy donors. Researchers ran the PCR with 60 Vbeta and 13 Jbeta primers. The assay was immunoSEQ multiplex PCR, and TCRdb's table has in-frame clones only and misses some. The sample has about 110,000 clones, over 65% seen once; the top ten hold 13%. Material for sequencing was PBMCs. Every receptor here comes from a man aged 30 to 39 in good health and CMV-seropositive.

The chain is built from TRBV15 and TRBJ2-1; maybe TRBD2 (5 bases). The CDR3 consists of 15 residues. Germline CDR1 reads LNHNV; CDR2 reads YYDKDF (reference sequence). The V and J ends lost 4 bases and 2 bases respectively, with 12 bases between them. The CDR3 protein is CATSIQRVTYNEQFF. DNA for the CDR3: TGTGCCACCAGCATTCAGAGGGTCACCTACAATGAGCAGTTCTTC.

The chain uses TRBV6-1 and TRBJ1-1, with TRBD1 as a possible D gene (6 bases). This CDR3 contains 13 residues. Trimming pared 3 bases from V and 10 bases from J, leaving 15 bases between. The germline gives CDR1 MNHNS, CDR2 SASEGT. CDR3 in amino acids: CASSESQGLVAFF. CDR3 sequence (DNA): TGTGCCAGCAGTGAGTCACAGGGTTTAGTAGCTTTCTTT.

Only one count was recorded for this clone. The genes are TRBV7-2 and TRBJ2-7; 9 bases are shared with TRBD1. Germline V gives CDR1 SGHTA, CDR2 FQGNSA. Trimming took 5 bases from V and 6 from J; bases not matched to a gene: 5. This CDR3 region has 13 residues. DNA for the CDR3: TGTGCCAGCAGCCCGAGGGGACAGGGCGAGCAGTACTTC. Translating it yields CASSPRGQGEQYF.

The chain is built from TRBV9 and TRBJ2-2; D possibly corresponds to TRBD1 (6 bases). Trimming shortened V by 6 bases and J by 7 bases, and 22 bases separated the two germline ends. The CDR3 totals 16 residues. CDR1 is SGDLS, CDR2 YYNGEE, per germline. The CDR3 loop is CASTPPGAGVGGELFF. CDR3 bases: TGTGCCAGCACCCCCCCCGGGGCAGGGGTTGGCGGGGAGCTGTTTTTT.

The chain links TRBV29-1 to TRBJ2-7; 8 bases align to TRBD2. V dropped 4 bases and J dropped 5; count of bases not matched to a gene: 4. The CDR3 totals 12 residues. In germline, CDR1 is SQVTM, CDR2 ANQGSEA. The CDR3 protein is CSVARGGHEQYF. In nucleotides, the CDR3 is TGCAGCGTTGCCCGGGGGGGCCACGAGCAGTACTTC.

This clone was counted between two and nine times. V and J are TRBV27 and TRBJ2-2; TRBD2 is a possible D gene (6 bases). This CDR3 has 14 residues. Germline V CDR1 and CDR2: MNHEY, SMNVEV (reference sequence). V was clipped by 5 bases and J by 1 base, with 8 bases between them. CDR3 loop: CASSPGVNTGELFF. CDR3 coding DNA: TGTGCCAGCAGTCCGGGGGTGAACACCGGGGAGCTGTTTTTT.

The rearrangement uses TRBV7-2 and TRBJ2-5; TRBD2 might be the D (6 bases). Trimming left V 5 bases short and J 10 bases short, with 14 bases between. Per the germline V gene, CDR1 is SGHTA and CDR2 is FQGNSA. This CDR3 is 12 amino acids long. The CDR3 is CASSAQRGGQYF. The DNA for the CDR3 is TGTGCCAGCAGCGCTCAGAGGGGAGGCCAGTACTTC.

This rearrangement joins TRBV6-5 to TRBJ1-2; tentatively, D is TRBD1 (5 bases). This CDR3 spans 12 amino acids. V was shortened by 5 bases and J by 5 bases, with 9 bases between the two germline ends. CDR1 and CDR2 (germline): MNHEY, SVGAGI. The DNA for the CDR3 is TGTGCCAGCAGTGGGGGGGGGTATGGCTACACCTTC. Protein product: CASSGGGYGYTF.

This clone was seen more than once but under ten times. V and J are TRBV11-2 and TRBJ2-7, with a weak D call TRBD2 (5 bases). Trimming left V 4 bases short and J 3 bases short, with 19 bases between. Germline CDR1 and CDR2: SGHAT and FQNNGV. The CDR3 sequence is 16 residues long. CDR3 DNA sequence: TGTGCCAGCAGCTCCCCCCGGGGTAGACCAGTCTACGAGCAGTACTTC. Translating it yields CASSSPRGRPVYEQYF.

This sequence joins TRBV4-1 and TRBJ2-1; D not certain. V was shortened by 0 bases and J by 7 bases, with 10 bases between the two germline ends. Germline assignment: CDR1 MGHRA and CDR2 YSYEKL. The length of the CDR3 is 14 residues. The CDR3 sequence: CASSQDIAENEQFF. The DNA for the CDR3 is TGCGCCAGCAGCCAAGATATCGCCGAGAATGAGCAGTTCTTC.

This clone was seen a few times. The same CDR3 arises from other DNA sequences in this sample as well. The genes are TRBV27 and TRBJ2-3, with D possibly matching TRBD2 (6 bases). This CDR3 spans 18 amino acids. V lost 1 base, J lost 0 bases, and 17 bases lay in between. Germline V lookup: CDR1 MNHEY, CDR2 SMNVEV (reference sequence). The CDR3 loop reads CASSLWGLPGASTDTQYF. The CDR3, as DNA: TGTGCCAGCAGTTTATGGGGACTGCCTGGGGCGAGCACAGATACGCAGTATTTT.

The sample holds a few counts of this clone. The rearrangement links TRBV28 to TRBJ1-1; weak D call: TRBD1 (5 bases). This CDR3 spans 14 amino acids. Trimming removed 7 bases at V and 8 bases at J, with 20 bases between. The germline CDR1 and CDR2 sequences are MDHEN and SYDVKM. For the CDR3, the DNA is TGTGCCAGCACCCCCGAGCTGGAGACAGACGAAGCTTTCTTT. It specifies CASTPELETDEAFF.

The chain combines TRBV27 with TRBJ2-7; 11 bases agree with TRBD1. V gave up 5 bases and J gave up 6 bases; unmatched junction bases: 9. Germline loops: CDR1 MNHEY, CDR2 SMNVEV (reference sequence). There are 15 residues in the CDR3. This CDR3 is CASSARTGGAGEQYF. The CDR3, as DNA: TGTGCCAGCAGTGCCCGGACAGGGGGCGCCGGCGAGCAGTACTTC.

V gene TRBV6-5 combines with J gene TRBJ1-1; D gene uncertain. The CDR3 is made up of 14 amino acids. V was trimmed by 0 bases and J by 10 bases, leaving 15 bases between them. Per germline, CDR1 MNHEY and CDR2 SVGAGI. CDR3 loop: CASSYSRAARGAFF. CDR3 nucleotide sequence: TGTGCCAGCAGTTACTCGAGAGCTGCTCGTGGAGCTTTCTTT.

This clone was seen only once. The chain joins TRBV19 to TRBJ1-1; TRBD1 matches 7 bases. The CDR3 has 13 amino acids. The germline V gene has CDR1 LNHDA and CDR2 SQIVND (reference sequence). Unmatched junction bases numbered 4, after V lost 9 bases and J lost 0 bases. CDR3 sequence reads: CASMTGLNTEAFF. The CDR3 DNA is TGTGCCAGCATGACAGGGTTGAACACTGAAGCTTTCTTT.

This clone was recorded once. The V call is TRBV10-2, the J call TRBJ2-1; possibly TRBD2 for D (6 bases). CDR3 size: 13 residues. Germline CDR1 is WSHSY and CDR2 is SAAADI. Trimming took off 6 bases at V and 7 bases at J, with 13 bases between the two ends. The CDR3 is CASRPAAGNEQFF. Here the CDR3 DNA reads TGCGCCAGCAGGCCAGCGGCGGGAAATGAGCAGTTCTTC.

J is TRBJ2-7 and V is TRBV6-5; a possible D gene is TRBD2 (5 bases). Germline V gives CDR1 MNHEY, CDR2 SVGAGI. CDR3 length: 15 amino acids. V lost 0 bases and J lost 2, with 11 bases in between. The CDR3 sequence: CASSYSGVDAYEQYF. The CDR3 bases are TGTGCCAGCAGTTACTCCGGGGTAGACGCCTACGAGCAGTACTTC.

V usage is TRBV7-2 and J usage is TRBJ2-7; D is undetermined. Trimming removed 5 bases at V and 6 bases at J, with 8 bases between. Germline values: CDR1 SGHTA, CDR2 FQGNSA. The CDR3 extends over 11 amino acids. In nucleotides, the CDR3 is TGTGCCAGCAGCGGTCACGGCGAGCAGTACTTC. Translated, it gives CASSGHGEQYF.

The chain is built from TRBV4-3 and TRBJ2-3, with a tentative D call TRBD2 (6 bases). Trimming took off 4 bases at V and 6 bases at J, with 20 bases between the two ends. The CDR3 is made up of 16 amino acids. Germline lookup yields CDR1 LGHNA and CDR2 YSLEER. In nucleotides, the CDR3 is TGCGCCAGCAGCCGGAACGGGTGGGGGGATGCCGATACGCAGTATTTT. This sequence encodes CASSRNGWGDADTQYF.

This chain links TRBV7-6 with TRBJ2-5, with D perhaps TRBD2 (5 bases). This CDR3 region has 12 residues. The ends were cut back, 5 bases at V and 14 bases at J, with 18 bases in the middle. Germline values: CDR1 SGHVS, CDR2 FNYEAQ. The CDR3 here is CASSLDRGTFYF. Here the CDR3 DNA reads TGTGCCAGCAGCCTAGACCGGGGTACCTTTTACTTC.

This chain links TRBV29-1 with TRBJ1-2, with 7 bases aligning to TRBD1. This CDR3 comprises 13 residues. Germline V gene data show CDR1 as SQVTM and CDR2 as ANQGSEA. J lost 4 bases, V lost 1 base, and 3 bases had no gene match. The CDR3 DNA follows: TGCAGCGTTGAAGGGGACAGCCTCTATGGCTACACCTTC. It specifies CSVEGDSLYGYTF.

This clone was detected only a few times. The V and J genes are TRBV6-5 and TRBJ1-1; 9 positions agree with TRBD1. The CDR3 spans 15 residues. Germline V gives CDR1 MNHEY, CDR2 SVGAGI. The ends lost 2 bases at V and 0 bases at J; junction bases unmatched: 1. For the CDR3, the DNA is TGTGCCAGCAGTTACCGACAGGGGGTGAACACTGAAGCTTTCTTT. It specifies CASSYRQGVNTEAFF.

The V and J genes are TRBV27 and TRBJ2-3; D gene unclear. CDR3 length: 16 amino acids. The V and J ends lost 3 bases and 0 bases respectively, with 13 bases between them. Germline-derived CDR1 and CDR2 are MNHEY and SMNVEV (reference sequence). CDR3 in amino acids: CASSLQAVPSTDTQYF. The CDR3 DNA is TGTGCCAGCAGTTTGCAGGCCGTACCGAGCACAGATACGCAGTATTTT.

J is TRBJ2-5 and V is TRBV7-9; no definite D call. Germline CDR1 SEHNR, CDR2 FQNEAQ (reference sequence). Trimming removed 10 bases from V and 5 bases from J, with 14 bases in between. The CDR3 length is 12 residues. The CDR3 region has the DNA TGTGCCACCGCGCCGAACAGCGAGACCCAGTACTTC. Its protein product is CATAPNSETQYF.

The CDR3, as DNA: TGTGCCTGGCAGGACAGTCCCTACGAGCAGTACTTC. Amino acids: CAWQDSPYEQYF. This sequence joins TRBV30 and TRBJ2-7; a possible D gene is TRBD1 (6 bases). The CDR3 has 12 amino acids. Trimming took off 5 bases at V and 2 bases at J, with 10 bases between the two ends. Germline-derived CDR1 and CDR2 are GTSNPN and SVGIG (reference sequence).

The chain recombines TRBV11-3 with TRBJ2-7, with TRBD1 identical over 8 bases. CDR1 and CDR2 (germline): SGHNT, YENEEA. Germline trimming cut 5 bases from V and 6 bases from J; bases unmatched to any gene: 9. The CDR3 is 14 residues long. The DNA for the CDR3 is TGTGCCAGCAGCGCCACCCCAGGGACAGGCGAGCAGTACTTC. This translates into CASSATPGTGEQYF.